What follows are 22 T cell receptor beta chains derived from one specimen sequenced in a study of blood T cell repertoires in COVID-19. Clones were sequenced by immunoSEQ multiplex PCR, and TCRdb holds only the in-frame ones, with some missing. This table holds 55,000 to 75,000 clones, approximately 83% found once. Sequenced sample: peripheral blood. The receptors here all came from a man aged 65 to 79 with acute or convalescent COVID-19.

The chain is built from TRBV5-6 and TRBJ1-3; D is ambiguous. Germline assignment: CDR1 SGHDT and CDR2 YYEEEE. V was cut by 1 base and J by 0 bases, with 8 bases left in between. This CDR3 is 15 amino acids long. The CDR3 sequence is CASSLQPSSGNTIYF. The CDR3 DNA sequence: TGTGCCAGCAGCTTGCAACCGAGCTCTGGAAACACCATATATTTT.

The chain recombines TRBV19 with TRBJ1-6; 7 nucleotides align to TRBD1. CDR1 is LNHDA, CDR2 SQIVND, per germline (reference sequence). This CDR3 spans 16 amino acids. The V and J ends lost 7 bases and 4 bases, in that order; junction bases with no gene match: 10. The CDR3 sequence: CASTNPGQFYNSPLHF. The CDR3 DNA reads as TGTGCCAGTACCAACCCGGGACAGTTTTATAATTCACCCCTCCACTTT.

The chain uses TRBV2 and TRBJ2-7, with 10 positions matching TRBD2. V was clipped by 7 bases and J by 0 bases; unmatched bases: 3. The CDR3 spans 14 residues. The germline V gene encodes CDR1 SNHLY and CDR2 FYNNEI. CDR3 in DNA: TGTGCCAGCATCAGACTAGCGGGCTCCTACGAGCAGTACTTC. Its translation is CASIRLAGSYEQYF.

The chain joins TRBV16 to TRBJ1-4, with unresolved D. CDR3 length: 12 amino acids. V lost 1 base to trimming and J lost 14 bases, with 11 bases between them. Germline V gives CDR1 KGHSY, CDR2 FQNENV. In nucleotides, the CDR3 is TGTGCCAGCAGCCAATTTGGCAGTAAGCTGTTTTTT. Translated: CASSQFGSKLFF.

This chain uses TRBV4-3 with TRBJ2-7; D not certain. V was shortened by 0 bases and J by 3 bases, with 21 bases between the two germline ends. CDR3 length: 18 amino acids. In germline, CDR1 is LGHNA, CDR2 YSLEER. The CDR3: CASSQDLSVQAVIYEQYF. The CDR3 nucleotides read TGCGCCAGCAGCCAAGATCTTTCCGTCCAGGCAGTCATCTACGAGCAGTACTTC.

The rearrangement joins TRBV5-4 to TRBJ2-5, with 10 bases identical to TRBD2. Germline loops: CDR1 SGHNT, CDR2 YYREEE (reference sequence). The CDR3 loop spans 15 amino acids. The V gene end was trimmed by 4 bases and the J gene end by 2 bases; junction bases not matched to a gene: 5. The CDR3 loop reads CASSPRTSGQETQYF. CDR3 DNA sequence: TGTGCCAGCAGCCCCAGGACTAGCGGACAAGAGACCCAGTACTTC.

CDR3 loop: CSARWTGELFF. CDR3 DNA: TGCAGCGCTCGGTGGACCGGGGAGCTGTTTTTT. This rearrangement joins TRBV29-1 to TRBJ2-2; D uncertain. Germline CDR1 SQVTM, CDR2 ANQGSEA. The CDR3 has 11 residues. Trimming stripped 7 bases from V and 5 bases from J, with 8 bases between.

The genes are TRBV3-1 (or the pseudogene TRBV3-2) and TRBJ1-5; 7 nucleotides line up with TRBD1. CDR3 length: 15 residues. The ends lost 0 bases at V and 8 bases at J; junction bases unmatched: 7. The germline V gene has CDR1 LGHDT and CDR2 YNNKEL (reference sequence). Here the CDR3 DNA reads TGTGCCAGCAGCCAAGATTCAGGGGGTGGAGAGCCCCAGCATTTT. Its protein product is CASSQDSGGGEPQHF.

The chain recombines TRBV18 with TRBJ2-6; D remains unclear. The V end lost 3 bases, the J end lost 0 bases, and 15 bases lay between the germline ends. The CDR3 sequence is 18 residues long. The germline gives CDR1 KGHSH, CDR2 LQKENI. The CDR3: CASSPSRQAPSGANVLTF. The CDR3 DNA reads TGTGCCAGCTCACCCTCCCGGCAGGCGCCCTCTGGGGCCAACGTCCTGACTTTC.

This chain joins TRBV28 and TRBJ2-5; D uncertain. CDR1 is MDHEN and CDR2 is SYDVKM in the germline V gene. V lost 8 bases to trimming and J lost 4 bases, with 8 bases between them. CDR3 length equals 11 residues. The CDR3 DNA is TGTGCCAGCTCAGGAATAGAGACCCAGTACTTC. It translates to CASSGIETQYF.

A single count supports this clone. This CDR3 is CASRRTGLDHRLEQFF. The CDR3 DNA is TGTGCCAGCAGGCGGACGGGACTAGACCACCGTCTCGAGCAGTTCTTC. J is TRBJ2-1 and V is TRBV28; 8 nucleotides line up with TRBD2. Germline-derived CDR1 and CDR2 are MDHEN and SYDVKM. The CDR3 is 16 amino acids. Germline trimming cut 6 bases from V and 10 bases from J; bases unmatched to any gene: 17.

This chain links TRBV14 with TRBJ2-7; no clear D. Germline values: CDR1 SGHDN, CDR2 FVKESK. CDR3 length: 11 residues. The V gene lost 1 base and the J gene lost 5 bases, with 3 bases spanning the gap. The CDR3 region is CASSQADEQYF. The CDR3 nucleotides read TGTGCCAGCAGCCAAGCGGACGAGCAGTACTTC. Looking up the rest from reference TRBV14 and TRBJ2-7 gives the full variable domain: EAGVTQFPSHSVIEKGQTVTLRCDPISGHDNLYWYRRVMGKEIKFLLHFVKESKQDESGMPNNRFLAERTGGTYSTLKVQPAELEDSGVYFCASSQADEQYFGPGTRLTVT.

This chain's CDR3 is CASSRSTGPGYGYTF. The CDR3 DNA reads TGTGCCAGCAGTCGGTCGACAGGGCCAGGGTATGGCTACACCTTC. The chain recombines TRBV6-5 with TRBJ1-2, with TRBD1 matching 7 bases. The CDR3 is made up of 15 amino acids. Germline CDR1 is MNHEY and CDR2 is SVGAGI. V lost 5 bases to trimming and J lost 5 bases; unmatched junction nucleotides: 11.

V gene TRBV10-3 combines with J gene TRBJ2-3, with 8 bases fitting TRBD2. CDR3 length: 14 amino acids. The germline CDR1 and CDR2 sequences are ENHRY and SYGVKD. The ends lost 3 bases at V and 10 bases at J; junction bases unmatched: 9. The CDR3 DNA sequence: TGTGCCATCAGTGATCGGCGGGAGGATGTGCCGCAGTATTTT. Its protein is CAISDRREDVPQYF.

In DNA form, the CDR3 reads TGTGCCAGCTCGGCAAAGAGATCCAGCGGGAGCAAATACGAGCAGTACTTC. Protein product: CASSAKRSSGSKYEQYF. This chain connects TRBV5-4 to TRBJ2-7; 8 bases agree with TRBD2. Germline V gene lookup returns CDR1 SGHNT and CDR2 YYREEE (reference sequence). V was clipped by 7 bases and J by 4 bases; unmatched bases: 19. The CDR3 sequence is 17 residues long.

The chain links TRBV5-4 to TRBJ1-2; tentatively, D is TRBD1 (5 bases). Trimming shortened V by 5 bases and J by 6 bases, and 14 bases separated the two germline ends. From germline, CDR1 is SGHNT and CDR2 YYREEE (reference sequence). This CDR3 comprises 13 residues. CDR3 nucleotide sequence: TGTGCCAGCAGTCTACGGGGGACTAATGGCTACACCTTC. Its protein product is CASSLRGTNGYTF.

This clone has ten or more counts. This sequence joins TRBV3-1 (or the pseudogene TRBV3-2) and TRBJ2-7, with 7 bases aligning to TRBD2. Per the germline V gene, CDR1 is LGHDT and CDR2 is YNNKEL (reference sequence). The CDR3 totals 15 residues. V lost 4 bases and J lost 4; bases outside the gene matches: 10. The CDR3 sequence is CASSPAGGSVYEQYF. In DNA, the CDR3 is TGTGCCAGCAGCCCAGCGGGCGGGAGTGTTTACGAGCAGTACTTC.

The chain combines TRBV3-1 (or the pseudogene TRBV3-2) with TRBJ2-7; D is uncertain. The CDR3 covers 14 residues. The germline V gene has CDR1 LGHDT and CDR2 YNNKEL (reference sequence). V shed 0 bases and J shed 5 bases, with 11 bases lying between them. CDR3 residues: CASSQDIAQDEQYF. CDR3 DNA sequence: TGTGCCAGCAGCCAAGATATCGCCCAGGACGAGCAGTACTTC.

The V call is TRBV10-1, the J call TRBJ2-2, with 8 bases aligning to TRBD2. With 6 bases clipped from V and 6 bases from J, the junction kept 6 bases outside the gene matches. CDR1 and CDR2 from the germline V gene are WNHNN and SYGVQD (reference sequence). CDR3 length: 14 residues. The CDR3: CASSYLREAGELFF. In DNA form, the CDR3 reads TGCGCCAGCAGCTACTTGCGGGAGGCCGGGGAGCTGTTTTTT.

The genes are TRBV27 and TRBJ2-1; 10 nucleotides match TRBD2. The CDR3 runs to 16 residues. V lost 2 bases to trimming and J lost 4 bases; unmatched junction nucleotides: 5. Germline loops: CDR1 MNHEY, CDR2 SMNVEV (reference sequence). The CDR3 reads CASSLRGTSDYNEQFF. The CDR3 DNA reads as TGTGCCAGCAGTTTAAGGGGGACTAGCGATTACAATGAGCAGTTCTTC.

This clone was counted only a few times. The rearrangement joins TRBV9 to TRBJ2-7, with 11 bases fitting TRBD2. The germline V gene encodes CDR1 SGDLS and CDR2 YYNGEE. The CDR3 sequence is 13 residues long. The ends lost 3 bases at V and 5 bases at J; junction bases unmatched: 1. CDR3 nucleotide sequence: TGTGCCAGCAGCGCGGGACTAGCGGACGAGCAGTACTTC. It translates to CASSAGLADEQYF.

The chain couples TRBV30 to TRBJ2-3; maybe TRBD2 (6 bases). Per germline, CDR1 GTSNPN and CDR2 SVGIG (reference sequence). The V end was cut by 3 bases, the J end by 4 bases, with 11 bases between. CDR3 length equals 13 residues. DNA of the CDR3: TGTGCCTGGAGCGGGAGTGTGTCAGATACGCAGTATTTT. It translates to CAWSGSVSDTQYF.